A single sample gave rise to the 28 T cell receptor beta chains below, sequenced in a study of blood T cell repertoires in COVID-19. The assay was immunoSEQ multiplex PCR, and TCRdb's table has in-frame clones only and misses some. The sample shows 150,000 to 200,000 clones, just over 85% of them seen only once. Sequencing was carried out using peripheral blood. These receptors came from a man in his sixties with acute or convalescent COVID-19.

V and J are TRBV5-1 and TRBJ1-1; D is perhaps TRBD1 (5 bases). This CDR3 contains 15 residues. Trimming removed 2 bases at V and 5 bases at J, with 16 bases between. CDR1 SGHRS and CDR2 YFSETQ come from the germline V gene. CDR3 nucleotide sequence: TGCGCCAGCAGCTTCTTACCCGGGGGTAGGACTGAAGCTTTCTTT. Protein sequence: CASSFLPGGRTEAFF.

This chain connects TRBV6-5 to TRBJ1-5; D is undetermined. Trimming took 8 bases from V and 4 from J, leaving 12 bases between them. CDR3 length: 13 amino acids. The germline V gene encodes CDR1 MNHEY and CDR2 SVGAGI. The CDR3 spells CASSVGGNQPQHF. CDR3 DNA sequence: TGTGCCAGCTCGGTAGGAGGAAATCAGCCCCAGCATTTT.

The CDR3 bases are TGTGCCAGCAGCTTAGGGGCGGGCGTGCGGGAGCAGTACTTC. This gives the protein CASSLGAGVREQYF. The chain combines TRBV11-2 with TRBJ2-7, with a possible D match to TRBD2 (5 bases). The germline V gene has CDR1 SGHAT and CDR2 FQNNGV. The CDR3 has 14 residues. Trimming took off 1 base at V and 7 bases at J, with 14 bases between the two ends.

The genes are TRBV10-3 and TRBJ2-1; 7 nucleotides match TRBD2. V lost 2 bases and J lost 9; bases outside the gene matches: 10. Germline V gene data show CDR1 as ENHRY and CDR2 as SYGVKD. This CDR3 region has 15 residues. CDR3 DNA sequence: TGTGCCATCAGTGAGGGGCTAGCGGTGGAGCCTGAGCAGTTCTTC. Translated, it gives CAISEGLAVEPEQFF.

The chain couples TRBV28 to TRBJ1-2; D remains ambiguous. V was shortened by 5 bases and J by 4 bases, with 8 bases between the two germline ends. The CDR3 has 12 amino acids. Germline V gene sequence: CDR1 MDHEN, CDR2 SYDVKM. The CDR3: CASSVRGYGYTF. Here the CDR3 DNA reads TGTGCCAGCAGTGTTCGAGGCTATGGCTACACCTTC.

The chain recombines TRBV11-2 with TRBJ1-1, with 7 bases identical to TRBD1. V shed 5 bases and J 0 bases; nucleotides not matched to a gene: 6. CDR1 and CDR2 from the germline V gene are SGHAT and FQNNGV. The CDR3 consists of 15 residues. The CDR3 here is CASSLRGTVNTEAFF. The CDR3 coding sequence is TGTGCCAGCAGCCTTCGGGGGACAGTGAACACTGAAGCTTTCTTT.

The chain is built from TRBV27 and TRBJ1-5, with TRBD1 matching 7 bases. Germline CDR1 MNHEY, CDR2 SMNVEV (reference sequence). This CDR3 has 17 amino acids. The V and J ends lost 5 bases and 3 bases, in that order; junction bases with no gene match: 13. CDR3 sequence reads: CASSPITGASYNQPQHF. In DNA form, the CDR3 reads TGTGCCAGCAGTCCAATTACAGGGGCCTCCTACAATCAGCCCCAGCATTTT.

V is TRBV5-4 and J is TRBJ2-1; 9 nucleotides line up with TRBD2. The CDR3 contains 15 residues. The trim removed 4 bases at V and 10 bases at J, leaving 12 bases unmatched. From germline, CDR1 is SGHNT and CDR2 YYREEE (reference sequence). Here the CDR3 reads CASSRGAGGREEQFF. In nucleotides, the CDR3 is TGTGCCAGCAGCCGCGGAGCGGGAGGACGAGAGGAGCAGTTCTTC.

This chain connects TRBV10-3 to TRBJ1-1, with a weak D call TRBD1 (5 bases). The CDR3 extends over 14 amino acids. Germline V gives CDR1 ENHRY, CDR2 SYGVKD. The V gene lost 6 bases and the J gene lost 0 bases, with 11 bases spanning the gap. The CDR3 reads CAISGQGMNTEAFF. As DNA, the CDR3 is TGTGCCATCAGCGGGCAGGGTATGAACACTGAAGCTTTCTTT.

The rearrangement uses TRBV7-2 and TRBJ2-1; 8 positions match TRBD2. The CDR3 extends over 15 amino acids. Germline CDR1 SGHTA, CDR2 FQGNSA. V gave up 1 base and J gave up 6 bases; unmatched junction bases: 5. This CDR3 is CASSLGGTRVNEQFF. CDR3 bases: TGTGCCAGCAGCTTAGGTGGGACTAGGGTCAATGAGCAGTTCTTC.

The chain couples TRBV19 to TRBJ1-5; no clear D. V lost 5 bases to trimming and J lost 4 bases, with 6 bases between them. From germline, CDR1 is LNHDA and CDR2 SQIVND (reference sequence). CDR3 length equals 12 residues. The CDR3 here is CASSVRNQPQHF. CDR3 coding DNA: TGTGCCAGTAGTGTTAGAAATCAGCCCCAGCATTTT.

A few counts support this clone. The J gene is TRBJ1-6, the V gene TRBV6-5; D is perhaps TRBD1 (6 bases). Looked up from germline, CDR1 is MNHEY and CDR2 is SVGAGI. V was cut by 8 bases and J by 7 bases, with 15 bases left in between. This CDR3 has 14 residues. CDR3 in amino acids: CASRPGQKNSPLHF. CDR3 bases: TGTGCCAGCCGCCCCGGACAGAAAAATTCACCCCTCCACTTT.

The rearrangement joins TRBV19 to TRBJ1-5; D is possibly TRBD1 (5 bases). The V end lost 7 bases, the J end lost 7 bases, and 14 bases lay between the germline ends. This CDR3 has 13 amino acids. Germline loops: CDR1 LNHDA, CDR2 SQIVND (reference sequence). The CDR3, as DNA: TGTGCCAGTACCCAGGGACTTGTGCAGCCCCAGCATTTT. Protein: CASTQGLVQPQHF.

This rearrangement joins TRBV24-1 to TRBJ1-1; D perhaps matches TRBD1 (5 bases). Trimming cost V 3 bases and J 11 bases, with 18 bases left between them. Germline V CDR1 and CDR2: KGHDR, SFDVKD. CDR3 length: 14 residues. The CDR3 protein is CATSDTRRGEVAFF. The CDR3 coding sequence is TGTGCCACCAGTGATACCCGACGGGGGGAGGTCGCTTTCTTT.

J is TRBJ1-5 and V is TRBV10-2, with D unresolved. CDR3 length equals 12 residues. V lost 6 bases and J 5 bases, leaving 8 bases between the germline ends. CDR1 is WSHSY, CDR2 SAAADI, per germline. Here the CDR3 DNA reads TGCGCCAGCAGCCCCTTATATCAGCCCCAGCATTTT. Translating gives CASSPLYQPQHF.

The chain links TRBV5-1 to TRBJ2-7, with D hard to call. Germline V lookup: CDR1 SGHRS, CDR2 YFSETQ. The CDR3 has 14 residues. V was cut by 1 base and J by 2 bases, with 10 bases left in between. CDR3 sequence reads: CASSLLHSTYEQYF. CDR3 nucleotides: TGCGCCAGCAGCTTGTTGCACAGCACCTACGAGCAGTACTTC.

The rearrangement joins TRBV9 to TRBJ2-2, with 11 nucleotides matching TRBD1. J was trimmed by 4 bases and V by 4 bases; bases with no gene match: 9. Germline V lookup: CDR1 SGDLS, CDR2 YYNGEE. The CDR3 spans 17 residues. DNA of the CDR3: TGTGCCAGCAGCCCAAAAGGACAGGGGGCGGGCACCGGGGAGCTGTTTTTT. This encodes CASSPKGQGAGTGELFF.

This clone was observed once. The rearrangement joins TRBV27 to TRBJ1-2, with 8 bases identical to TRBD1. In germline, CDR1 is MNHEY, CDR2 SMNVEV (reference sequence). The CDR3 runs 16 residues. The trim removed 5 bases at V and 3 bases at J, leaving 11 bases unmatched. The CDR3 loop is CASSPQGQGGYYGYTF. The CDR3 DNA reads TGTGCCAGCAGTCCACAAGGACAGGGTGGTTACTATGGCTACACCTTC.

This chain uses TRBV19 with TRBJ2-1, with TRBD1 identical over 8 bases. The CDR3 consists of 15 residues. The trim removed 3 bases at V and 7 bases at J, leaving 8 bases unmatched. Per germline, CDR1 LNHDA and CDR2 SQIVND (reference sequence). The CDR3 DNA is TGTGCCAGTAGTATGGAGTCAGGGGGCCGGAATGAGCAGTTCTTC. It yields the protein CASSMESGGRNEQFF.

This rearrangement joins TRBV7-3 to TRBJ2-1; D possibly corresponds to TRBD2 (6 bases). V lost 5 bases and J 1 base, leaving 12 bases between the germline ends. CDR3 length: 15 amino acids. The germline V gene encodes CDR1 SGHTA and CDR2 FQGTGA. The CDR3 bases are TGTGCCAGCAGCCCAGAGGCGGGATCCTACAATGAGCAGTTCTTC. It codes for CASSPEAGSYNEQFF.

The chain links TRBV10-1 to TRBJ2-2, with TRBD2 matching over 10 bases. The CDR3 extends over 15 amino acids. Per germline, CDR1 WNHNN and CDR2 SYGVQD (reference sequence). J gave up 7 bases and V 2 bases, and 4 bases lay outside the gene matches. The CDR3 loop is CASSEGSGRIGELFF. The CDR3, as DNA: TGCGCCAGCAGTGAGGGTAGCGGGAGGATCGGGGAGCTGTTTTTT.

The chain recombines TRBV3-1 (or the pseudogene TRBV3-2) with TRBJ2-7; D uncertain. Germline CDR1 LGHDT, CDR2 YNNKEL (reference sequence). This CDR3 comprises 13 residues. Trimming took off 2 bases at V and 0 bases at J, with 5 bases between the two ends. The CDR3 spells CASSQLSSYEQYF. The DNA of the CDR3 is TGTGCCAGCAGCCAACTTAGCTCCTACGAGCAGTACTTC.

V usage is TRBV5-3 and J usage is TRBJ2-5, with TRBD2 matching over 13 bases. TRBV5-3 is annotated as an ORF whose role is uncertain. V lost 4 bases to trimming and J lost 1 base; unmatched junction nucleotides: 7. This CDR3 comprises 17 residues. The CDR3, as DNA: TGTGCCAGAAGCCCCGGGACTAGCGGGATACCCCAAGAGACCCAGTACTTC. Its protein product is CARSPGTSGIPQETQYF.

The gene calls are TRBV6-5 and TRBJ2-2, with no clear D. V lost 0 bases and J lost 3, with 11 bases in between. Germline-derived CDR1 and CDR2 are MNHEY and SVGAGI. The CDR3 runs to 16 residues. CDR3 nucleotide sequence: TGTGCCAGCAGTTACTCGGAACGGGTCCACACCGGGGAGCTGTTTTTT. This sequence encodes CASSYSERVHTGELFF.

This clone was found a few times. The chain is built from TRBV18 and TRBJ2-7, with D unclear. CDR1 KGHSH and CDR2 LQKENI come from the germline V gene. Trimming shortened V by 3 bases and J by 7 bases, and 7 bases separated the two germline ends. This CDR3 is built from 11 residues. In DNA, the CDR3 is TGTGCCAGCTCACCGAGCGAAGAGCAGTACTTC. Its protein is CASSPSEEQYF.

The J gene is TRBJ2-3, the V gene TRBV4-1; D remains unclear. Trimming shortened V by 4 bases and J by 2 bases, and 7 bases separated the two germline ends. CDR3 size: 13 residues. Germline CDR1 and CDR2: MGHRA and YSYEKL. The CDR3 loop is CASSLQVTDTQYF. DNA for the CDR3: TGCGCCAGCAGCCTTCAGGTCACAGATACGCAGTATTTT.

V and J are TRBV4-2 and TRBJ1-3, with D unresolved. Trimming stripped 7 bases from V and 6 bases from J, with 19 bases between. This CDR3 has 15 residues. CDR1 and CDR2 (germline): LGHNA, YNFKEQ. The CDR3 DNA sequence: TGTGCCAGCACCCCCGAGGGATCTCTGCTAAACACCATATATTTT. Its protein product is CASTPEGSLLNTIYF.

The J gene is TRBJ1-5, the V gene TRBV20-1; a weak D match, TRBD1 (5 bases). Germline V lookup: CDR1 DFQATT, CDR2 SNEGSKA (reference sequence). The V gene lost 6 bases and the J gene lost 11 bases, with 14 bases spanning the gap. This CDR3 has 11 amino acids. The CDR3 region is CSARTSKAQHF. In DNA form, the CDR3 reads TGCAGTGCACGGACATCGAAAGCCCAGCATTTT.